Below are 29 T cell receptor beta chains sequenced from a single sample in a study of blood T cells in healthy people across ages. A second roughly 7 to 12 cycle PCR used barcoded and J-beta primers. TCRdb reprocessed the 5' RACE reads with MiXCR, giving one entry per CDR3 protein. This sample has about 590,000 distinct CDR3 sequences, with 25% to 30% found just once. Sequenced: blood. These receptors came from an elderly woman in good health.

This clonotype was observed many times. The J gene is TRBJ1-2, the V gene TRBV6-5; 7 nucleotides line up with TRBD1. Germline V CDR1 and CDR2: MNHEY, SVGAGI. Losses at the gene ends were 4 bases for V and 0 bases for J; bases not matched to a gene: 11. The CDR3 spans 17 residues. The CDR3 spells CASSSGRTGGANYGYTF. The CDR3 region has the DNA TGTGCCAGCAGTTCGGGTCGGACAGGAGGGGCTAACTATGGCTACACCTTC.

J is TRBJ2-5 and V is TRBV5-1; 10 bases align to TRBD1. The better agreement between TRBJ2-7 and the DNA end casts doubt on the J call. The CDR3 covers 14 residues. Germline CDR1 is SGHRS and CDR2 is YFSETQ. CDR3 coding DNA: TGCGCCAGCAGCTGGGACAGGGGAGATGGCGAGCAGTACTTC. It yields the protein CASSWDRGDGEQYF.

The V gene is TRBV18, the J gene TRBJ1-2; 7 bases are shared with TRBD1. Germline loops: CDR1 KGHSH, CDR2 LQKENI. With V trimmed by 1 base and J by 4 bases, 12 bases remained unmatched. The CDR3 totals 17 residues. CDR3 protein: CASSPLTTGEGIYGYTF. The CDR3, as DNA: TGTGCCAGCTCACCACTGACTACAGGGGAGGGGATCTATGGCTACACCTTC.

The sample holds a few counts of this clonotype. The genes are TRBV20-1 and TRBJ1-1; a possible D gene is TRBD1 (5 bases). The CDR3 consists of 17 residues. V gave up 6 bases and J gave up 0 bases, with 23 bases separating them. Per germline, CDR1 DFQATT and CDR2 SNEGSKA (reference sequence). CDR3 sequence: CSAPTGEGDLMNTEAFF. DNA for the CDR3: TGCAGTGCCCCAACGGGGGAAGGCGACTTAATGAACACTGAAGCTTTCTTT.

Notes on this clonotype: A single base separates this from a much larger clone, so it may be a read error. The chain recombines TRBV20-1 with TRBJ2-7; a possible D gene is TRBD1 (6 bases). Looked up from germline, CDR1 is DFQATT and CDR2 is SNEGSKA (reference sequence). Trimming shortened V by 6 bases and J by 3 bases, and 21 bases separated the two germline ends. The CDR3 extends over 15 amino acids. CDR3 nucleotides: TGCAGTGCCAGTCGACCCAGGGGTCCGGGCTACGAGCAGTACTTC. It is translated as CSASRPRGPGYEQYF.

Details on this clonotype: Being one base from a much bigger clone, this may be a read error. V and J are TRBV7-9 and TRBJ2-1, with 7 positions matching TRBD2. The V gene end was trimmed by 6 bases and the J gene end by 13 bases; junction bases not matched to a gene: 24. The length of the CDR3 is 17 residues. Germline V gene sequence: CDR1 SEHNR, CDR2 FQNEAQ (reference sequence). CDR3 DNA: TGTGCCAGCAGTTTGGGACTGACTCGCGGGGGAGAAGAGACCCAGTTCTTC. Its translation: CASSLGLTRGGEETQFF.

This sequence joins TRBV7-3 and TRBJ2-2; 9 nucleotides match TRBD1. There are 15 residues in the CDR3. Germline CDR1 SGHTA, CDR2 FQGTGA. The junction had 7 bases not matched to a gene; V was cut back by 5 bases and J by 6 bases. Written as DNA, the CDR3 is TGTGCCAGCAGCACAACAGGGGGCCGGTCCGGGGAGCTGTTTTTT. This gives the protein CASSTTGGRSGELFF.

The chain is built from TRBV5-1 and TRBJ2-3, with 9 bases identical to TRBD2. The germline CDR1 and CDR2 sequences are SGHRS and YFSETQ. CDR3 size: 16 residues. V lost 4 bases to trimming and J lost 2 bases; unmatched junction nucleotides: 8. CDR3 loop: CASSAIAGAVTDTQYF. The CDR3 region has the DNA TGCGCCAGCAGCGCGATAGCGGGGGCCGTCACAGATACGCAGTATTTT.

The sample holds many counts of this clonotype. This sequence joins TRBV6-6 and TRBJ2-3, with 7 bases matching TRBD2. Trimming removed 8 bases from V and 3 bases from J; junction bases left unmatched: 8. Germline V CDR1 and CDR2: MNHNY, SVGAGI (reference sequence). The CDR3 is 14 residues long. The chain's CDR3 is CASWSGDATDTQYF. Here the CDR3 DNA reads TGTGCCAGCTGGAGCGGGGATGCAACAGATACGCAGTATTTT.

Many counts were recorded for this clonotype. V usage is TRBV6-5 and J usage is TRBJ1-1; 8 bases fit TRBD1. This CDR3 has 15 amino acids. CDR1 MNHEY and CDR2 SVGAGI come from the germline V gene. Unmatched junction bases numbered 9, after V lost 5 bases and J lost 4 bases. In DNA, the CDR3 is TGTGCCAGCAGTCCCTGGGGTACAGGGGGCACTGAAGCTTTCTTT. Translation: CASSPWGTGGTEAFF.

This clonotype appeared many times. V gene TRBV10-3 combines with J gene TRBJ2-7; weak D call: TRBD2 (5 bases). Between the trimmed V and J ends, which lost 4 bases and 4 bases, there was a span of 29 bases. The CDR3 runs 19 residues. In germline, CDR1 is ENHRY, CDR2 SYGVKD. CDR3 in DNA: TGTGCCATCAGTGGGATACTAGTTATCGGGCAGGATGGGGAGTACGAGCAGTACTTC. Translation: CAISGILVIGQDGEYEQYF.

This clonotype was observed many times. The rearrangement joins TRBV5-1 to TRBJ2-5, with D unclear. V gave up 0 bases and J gave up 1 base, with 10 bases separating them. The CDR3 is 15 amino acids. Germline V gene lookup returns CDR1 SGHRS and CDR2 YFSETQ. This CDR3 is CASSLGFTTQETQYF. The CDR3 nucleotides read TGCGCCAGCAGCTTGGGCTTCACTACCCAAGAGACCCAGTACTTC.

The gene calls are TRBV30 and TRBJ1-1, with 7 bases lining up with TRBD1. V trimming: 0 bases; J trimming: 6 bases; junction bases outside the gene matches: 10. This CDR3 contains 15 residues. CDR1 is GTSNPN and CDR2 is SVGIG in the germline V gene (reference sequence). The CDR3 reads CAWSVRRGRASEAFF. The CDR3 nucleotides read TGTGCCTGGAGTGTACGGAGGGGGCGCGCCTCTGAAGCTTTCTTT.

This clonotype has ten or more counts. V is TRBV4-3 and J is TRBJ2-3, with 7 positions matching TRBD2. Germline assignment: CDR1 LGHNA and CDR2 YSLEER. The CDR3 has 17 residues. With V trimmed by 0 bases and J by 1 base, 7 bases remained unmatched. As DNA, the CDR3 is TGCGCCAGCAGCCAAGATCTTACGAGCGGGGGCACAGATACGCAGTATTTT. Its translation is CASSQDLTSGGTDTQYF.

This clonotype was detected only once. The chain has TRBV20-1 and TRBJ2-7, with D possibly being TRBD1 (6 bases). CDR1 and CDR2 (germline): DFQATT, SNEGSKA (reference sequence). V lost 2 bases to trimming and J lost 3 bases, with 14 bases between them. This CDR3 has 14 residues. The CDR3 protein is CSARSDRSRYEQYF. For the CDR3, the DNA is TGCAGTGCTAGAAGTGACAGGTCTCGCTACGAGCAGTACTTC.

This clonotype has just a few counts. A read error may be the cause here, since a much bigger clone is one base away. The chain joins TRBV20-1 to TRBJ2-1; 9 bases align to TRBD2. The J call may be incorrect, as the DNA end agrees better with TRBJ2-7. This CDR3 contains 14 residues. The germline gives CDR1 DFQATT, CDR2 SNEGSKA (reference sequence). The CDR3 DNA sequence: TGCAGTGCTGCTTTAGCGGGGGTCTACAATGAGCAGTACTTC. It codes for CSAALAGVYNEQYF.

The rearrangement uses TRBV3-1 and TRBJ2-2; D might be TRBD1 (5 bases). The V end was cut by 6 bases, the J end by 11 bases, with 16 bases between. This CDR3 is 13 amino acids long. Per the germline V gene, CDR1 is LGHDT and CDR2 is YNNKEL (reference sequence). The CDR3 DNA sequence: TGTGCCAGCAGTTCAGGGATTCCAGGCGAGCTGTTTTTT. Amino acids: CASSSGIPGELFF.

This clonotype was observed many times. The gene calls are TRBV6-6 and TRBJ2-7; 9 bases are a match to TRBD1. Germline V CDR1 and CDR2: MNHNY, SVGAGI (reference sequence). V was clipped by 5 bases and J by 3 bases; unmatched bases: 11. This CDR3 region has 16 residues. CDR3 in amino acids: CASSGGRDRVNYEQYF. The DNA for the CDR3 is TGTGCCAGCAGTGGGGGGCGGGACAGGGTGAACTACGAGCAGTACTTC.

There are many counts of this clonotype. The chain combines TRBV7-2 with TRBJ2-7; 10 bases fit TRBD2. Germline values: CDR1 SGHTA, CDR2 FQGNSA. CDR3 length: 17 residues. V dropped 5 bases and J dropped 3; count of bases not matched to a gene: 13. CDR3 amino acids: CASSLRALAGAYYEQYF. DNA for the CDR3: TGTGCCAGCAGCCTACGGGCTCTAGCGGGGGCCTACTACGAGCAGTACTTC.

This clonotype was observed at least ten times. The V gene is TRBV27, the J gene TRBJ2-7, with D perhaps matching TRBD1 or TRBD2 (6 bases each). V was trimmed by 2 bases and J by 0 bases, leaving 14 bases between them. CDR1 MNHEY and CDR2 SMNVEV come from the germline V gene (reference sequence). The CDR3 is 16 residues long. The CDR3 coding sequence is TGTGCCAGCAGTTTAACCTACGGGGGCCGCTCCTACGAGCAGTACTTC. This sequence encodes CASSLTYGGRSYEQYF.

This clonotype has ten or more counts. The rearrangement joins TRBV7-9 to TRBJ2-7; 9 bases map to TRBD1. V shed 5 bases and J 1 base; nucleotides not matched to a gene: 3. CDR1 is SEHNR and CDR2 is FQNEAQ in the germline V gene (reference sequence). This CDR3 is 14 amino acids long. DNA of the CDR3: TGTGCCAGCAGCCCTGGGACAGGGTCCTACGAGCAGTACTTC. It codes for CASSPGTGSYEQYF.

To note about this clonotype: The CDR3 does not end in the conserved phenylalanine or tryptophan, so this is likely a read error. The limits of the CDR3 on the DNA are not certain, so only TCRdb's listed CDR3 is given. This sequence joins TRBV27 and TRBJ2-1; the table gives TRBD1 as D, unverified against the DNA. Looked up from germline, CDR1 is MNHEY and CDR2 is SMNVEV (reference sequence). The CDR3 spans 14 amino acids, including both terminal residues. CDR3 amino acids: CASRHRAGGYTFGS.

This clonotype was detected ten times or more. The chain uses TRBV24-1 and TRBJ2-1, with TRBD1 matching 7 bases. This CDR3 has 15 residues. The junction had 11 bases not matched to a gene; V was cut back by 5 bases and J by 8 bases. Germline V gene lookup returns CDR1 KGHDR and CDR2 SFDVKD. CDR3 sequence: CATSADRVRGDEQFF. CDR3 nucleotides: TGTGCCACCAGTGCAGACAGGGTGAGAGGAGATGAGCAGTTCTTC.

The chain links TRBV20-1 to TRBJ2-4; 8 nucleotides agree with TRBD2. The J call may be faulty, since TRBJ2-5 better matches the DNA end. There are 17 residues in the CDR3. Germline CDR1 and CDR2: DFQATT and SNEGSKA (reference sequence). This CDR3 is CSARDWTSLKSQETQYF. The CDR3 DNA follows: TGCAGTGCTAGAGATTGGACTAGCTTGAAATCCCAAGAGACCCAGTACTTC.

The sample holds a few counts of this clonotype. This chain connects TRBV12-5 to TRBJ1-2; D gene uncertain. The length of the CDR3 is 10 residues. Germline lookup yields CDR1 LGHNT and CDR2 FRNRAP. Trimming removed 6 bases at V and 13 bases at J, with 12 bases between. The CDR3 DNA follows: TGTGCTAGTGGCCGAAACATCGGCACCTTC. This sequence encodes CASGRNIGTF.

This clonotype was recorded many times. The rearrangement uses TRBV5-1 and TRBJ2-1; D assignment may be TRBD1 or TRBD2 (5 bases each). Germline V gene data show CDR1 as SGHRS and CDR2 as YFSETQ. V was trimmed by 0 bases and J by 0 bases, leaving 28 bases between them. This CDR3 is built from 22 residues. CDR3 DNA: TGCGCCAGCAGCTTGGGGTATCGGCGGGCAGGGATTACCCTCAGCTCCTACAATGAGCAGTTCTTC. Translated, it gives CASSLGYRRAGITLSSYNEQFF.

This clonotype was picked up many times. The chain joins TRBV20-1 to TRBJ2-7; TRBD1 aligns across 9 bases. Germline CDR1 reads DFQATT; CDR2 reads SNEGSKA (reference sequence). The ends lost 0 bases at V and 5 bases at J; junction bases unmatched: 5. This CDR3 has 14 amino acids. The CDR3 loop reads CSARDWDRAHEQYF. CDR3 sequence (DNA): TGCAGTGCTAGAGATTGGGACAGGGCCCACGAGCAGTACTTC.

For this clonotype: This may stem from a read error, because a much larger clone lies one nucleotide away. The chain uses TRBV29-1 and TRBJ1-2; D is possibly TRBD1 (6 bases). The CDR3 contains 13 residues. Germline-derived CDR1 and CDR2 are SQVTM and ANQGSEA. Written as DNA, the CDR3 is TGCAGCGTTGAAGAACAGGGTTTGTCTGGCCACACCTTC. It specifies CSVEEQGLSGHTF.

This chain's CDR3 is CSARDYRESSYEQYF. As DNA, the CDR3 is TGCAGTGCTAGAGATTACAGGGAGAGCTCCTACGAGCAGTACTTC. This chain uses TRBV20-1 with TRBJ2-7, with a possible D match to TRBD1 (6 bases). This CDR3 contains 15 residues. From germline, CDR1 is DFQATT and CDR2 SNEGSKA (reference sequence). The V end was cut by 0 bases, the J end by 0 bases, with 12 bases between.